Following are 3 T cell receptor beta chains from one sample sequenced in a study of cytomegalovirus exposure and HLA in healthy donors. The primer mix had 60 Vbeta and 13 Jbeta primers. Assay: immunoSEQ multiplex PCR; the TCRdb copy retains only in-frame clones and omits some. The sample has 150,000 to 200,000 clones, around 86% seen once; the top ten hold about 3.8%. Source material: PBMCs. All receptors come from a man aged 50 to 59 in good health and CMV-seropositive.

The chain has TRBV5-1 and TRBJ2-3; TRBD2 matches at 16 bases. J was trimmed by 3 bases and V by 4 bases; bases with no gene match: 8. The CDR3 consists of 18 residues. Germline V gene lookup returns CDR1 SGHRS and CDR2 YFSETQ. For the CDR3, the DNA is TGCGCCAGCAGCATGGGGACTAGCGGGAGGGCTTATACAGATACGCAGTATTTT. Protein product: CASSMGTSGRAYTDTQYF.

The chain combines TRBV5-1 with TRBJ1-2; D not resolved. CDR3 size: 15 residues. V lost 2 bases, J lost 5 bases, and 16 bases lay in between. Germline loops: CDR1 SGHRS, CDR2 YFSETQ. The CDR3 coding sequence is TGCGCCAGCAGCTTAGACTTCCCAGAGAGATATGGCTACACCTTC. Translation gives CASSLDFPERYGYTF.

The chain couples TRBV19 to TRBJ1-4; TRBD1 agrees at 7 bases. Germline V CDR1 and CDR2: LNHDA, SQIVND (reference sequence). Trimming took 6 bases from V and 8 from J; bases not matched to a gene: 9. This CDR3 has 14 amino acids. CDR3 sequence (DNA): TGTGCCAGTAGCCAGGACAGGCTCGAAGAAAAACTGTTTTTT. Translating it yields CASSQDRLEEKLFF.